This T cell receptor (beta chain) was observed in a study of tumour-infiltrating T cells in Burkitt lymphoma. At the level of the study: Productive clonality predicted overall and progression-free survival.

Clones were sequenced by immunoSEQ multiplex PCR, and TCRdb holds only the in-frame ones, with some missing. The table shows thousands of clones, with approximately 24% occurring only once. With V trimmed by 1 base and J by 6 bases, 2 bases remained unmatched. The CDR3 is made up of 14 amino acids. CDR1 is SGHTA and CDR2 is FQGNSA in the germline V gene. Sequenced: tumor tissue. This TCR was recovered from a human donor with diffuse large B-cell lymphoma. The chain recombines TRBV7-2 with TRBJ2-2, with 7 bases that match TRBD1. This CDR3 is CASSLDRGSGELFF. The CDR3 nucleotides are TGTGCCAGCAGCTTAGACAGGGGTTCCGGGGAGCTGTTTTTT.